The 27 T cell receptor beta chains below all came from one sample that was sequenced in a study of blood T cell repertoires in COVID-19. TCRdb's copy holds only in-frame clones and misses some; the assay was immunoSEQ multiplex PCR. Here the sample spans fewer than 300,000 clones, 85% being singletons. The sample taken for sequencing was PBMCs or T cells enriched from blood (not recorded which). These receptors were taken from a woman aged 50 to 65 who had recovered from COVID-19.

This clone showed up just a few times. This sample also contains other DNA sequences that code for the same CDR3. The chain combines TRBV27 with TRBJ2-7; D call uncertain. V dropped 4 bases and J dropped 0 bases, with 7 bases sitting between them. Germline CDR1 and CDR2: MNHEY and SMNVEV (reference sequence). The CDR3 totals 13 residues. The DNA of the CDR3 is TGTGCCAGCAGTTCCCTAAACTCCTACGAGCAGTACTTC. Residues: CASSSLNSYEQYF.

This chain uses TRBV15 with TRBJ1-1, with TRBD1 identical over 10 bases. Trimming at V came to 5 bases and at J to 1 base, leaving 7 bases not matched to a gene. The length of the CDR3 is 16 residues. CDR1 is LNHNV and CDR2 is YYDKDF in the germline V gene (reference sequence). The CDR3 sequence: CATSPRDRGANTEAFF. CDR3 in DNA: TGTGCCACCAGCCCCCGGGACAGGGGAGCGAACACTGAAGCTTTCTTT. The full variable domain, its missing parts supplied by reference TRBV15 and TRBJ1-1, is DAMVIQNPRYQVTQFGKPVTLSCSQTLNHNVMYWYQQKSSQAPKLLFHYYDKDFNNEADTPDNFQSRRPNTSFCFLDIRSPGLGDTAMYLCATSPRDRGANTEAFFGQGTRLTVV.

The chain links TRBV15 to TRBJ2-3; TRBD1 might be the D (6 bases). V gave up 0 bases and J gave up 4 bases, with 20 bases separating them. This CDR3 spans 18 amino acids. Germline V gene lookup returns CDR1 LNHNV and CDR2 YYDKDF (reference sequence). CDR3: CATSREAVVSGVPDTQYF. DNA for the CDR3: TGTGCCACCAGCAGAGAGGCCGTGGTCTCAGGGGTGCCAGATACGCAGTATTTT.

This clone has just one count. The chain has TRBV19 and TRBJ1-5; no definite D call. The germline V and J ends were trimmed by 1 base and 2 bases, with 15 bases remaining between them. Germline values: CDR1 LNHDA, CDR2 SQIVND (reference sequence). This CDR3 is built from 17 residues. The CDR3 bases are TGTGCCAGTAGTATAGTCGGGCAGCCGAGGGGCAATCAGCCCCAGCATTTT. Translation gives CASSIVGQPRGNQPQHF. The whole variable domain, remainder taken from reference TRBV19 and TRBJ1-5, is DGGITQSPKYLFRKEGQNVTLSCEQNLNHDAMYWYRQDPGQGLRLIYYSQIVNDFQKGDIAEGYSVSREKKESFPLTVTSAQKNPTAFYLCASSIVGQPRGNQPQHFGDGTRLSIL.

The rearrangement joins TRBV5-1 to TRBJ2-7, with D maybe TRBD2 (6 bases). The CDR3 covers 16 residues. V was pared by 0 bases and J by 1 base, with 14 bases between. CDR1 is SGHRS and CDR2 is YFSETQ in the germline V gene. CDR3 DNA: TGCGCCAGCAGCTTGGCGGGTGGCGGGAATTCCTACGAGCAGTACTTC. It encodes CASSLAGGGNSYEQYF.

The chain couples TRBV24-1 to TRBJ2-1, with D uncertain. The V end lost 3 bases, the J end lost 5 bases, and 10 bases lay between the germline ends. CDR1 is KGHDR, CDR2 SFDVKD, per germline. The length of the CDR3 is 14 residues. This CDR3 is CATSDNEIHNEQFF. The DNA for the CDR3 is TGTGCCACCAGTGATAACGAGATCCACAATGAGCAGTTCTTC.

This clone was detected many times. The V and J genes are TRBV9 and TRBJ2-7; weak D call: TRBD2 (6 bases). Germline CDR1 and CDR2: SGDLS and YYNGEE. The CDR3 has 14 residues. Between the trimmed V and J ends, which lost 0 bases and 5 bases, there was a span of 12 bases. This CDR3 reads CASSVGSGPHEQYF. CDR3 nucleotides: TGTGCCAGCAGCGTAGGGAGCGGGCCCCACGAGCAGTACTTC.

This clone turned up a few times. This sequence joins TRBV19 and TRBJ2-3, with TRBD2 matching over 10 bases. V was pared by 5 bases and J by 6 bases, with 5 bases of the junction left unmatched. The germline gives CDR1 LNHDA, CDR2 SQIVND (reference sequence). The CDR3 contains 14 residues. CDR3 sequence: CASSGLADRDTQYF. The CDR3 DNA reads TGTGCCAGTAGTGGACTAGCGGACCGCGATACGCAGTATTTT.

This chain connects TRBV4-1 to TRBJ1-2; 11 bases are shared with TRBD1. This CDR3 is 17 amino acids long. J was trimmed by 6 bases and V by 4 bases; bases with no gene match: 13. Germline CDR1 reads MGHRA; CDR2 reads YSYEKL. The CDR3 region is CASSLNSGTGGVNGYTF. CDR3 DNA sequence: TGCGCCAGCAGCCTCAACTCCGGGACAGGGGGAGTGAATGGCTACACCTTC.

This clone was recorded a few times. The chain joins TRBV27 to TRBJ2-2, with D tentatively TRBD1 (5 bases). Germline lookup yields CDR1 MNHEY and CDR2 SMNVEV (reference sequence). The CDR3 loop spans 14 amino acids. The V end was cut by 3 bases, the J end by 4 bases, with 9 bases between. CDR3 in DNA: TGTGCCAGCAGTTTGTGGCAGGGCACCGGGGAGCTGTTTTTT. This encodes CASSLWQGTGELFF.

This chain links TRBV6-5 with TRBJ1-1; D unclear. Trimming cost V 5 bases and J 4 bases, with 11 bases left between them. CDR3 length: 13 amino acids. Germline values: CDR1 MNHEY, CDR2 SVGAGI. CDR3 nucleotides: TGTGCCAGCAGTAGGATCGGGATCACTGAAGCTTTCTTT. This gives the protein CASSRIGITEAFF.

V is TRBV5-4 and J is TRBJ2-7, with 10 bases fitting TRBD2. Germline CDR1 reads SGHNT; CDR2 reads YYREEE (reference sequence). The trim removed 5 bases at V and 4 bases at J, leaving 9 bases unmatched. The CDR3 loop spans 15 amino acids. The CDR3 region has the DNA TGTGCCAGCAGACGTGATACTAGCGGGGTGTACGAGCAGTACTTC. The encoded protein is CASRRDTSGVYEQYF.

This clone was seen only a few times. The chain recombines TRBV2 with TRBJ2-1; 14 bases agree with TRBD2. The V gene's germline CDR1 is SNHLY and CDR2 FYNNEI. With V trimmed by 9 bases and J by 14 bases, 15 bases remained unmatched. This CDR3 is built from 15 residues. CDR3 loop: CASRGAGLAGVFKFF. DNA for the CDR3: TGTGCCAGTAGAGGGGCGGGACTAGCGGGAGTTTTCAAGTTCTTC.

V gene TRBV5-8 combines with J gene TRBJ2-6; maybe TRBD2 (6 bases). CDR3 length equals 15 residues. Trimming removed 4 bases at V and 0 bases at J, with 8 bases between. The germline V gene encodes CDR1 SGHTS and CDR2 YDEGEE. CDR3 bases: TGTGCCAGCAGCAGGGACTTCTCTGGGGCCAACGTCCTGACTTTC. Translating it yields CASSRDFSGANVLTF.

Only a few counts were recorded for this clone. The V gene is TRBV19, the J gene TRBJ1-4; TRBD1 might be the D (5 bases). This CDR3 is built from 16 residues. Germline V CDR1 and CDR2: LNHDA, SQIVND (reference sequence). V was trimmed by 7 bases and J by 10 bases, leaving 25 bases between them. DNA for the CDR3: TGTGCCAGTACCCCCGGGTTCCGGGACGGGGGAGGAAAACTGTTTTTT. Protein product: CASTPGFRDGGGKLFF.

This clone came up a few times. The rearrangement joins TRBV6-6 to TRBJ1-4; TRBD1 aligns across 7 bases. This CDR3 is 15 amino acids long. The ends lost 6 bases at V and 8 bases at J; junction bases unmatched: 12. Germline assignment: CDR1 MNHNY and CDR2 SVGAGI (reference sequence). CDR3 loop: CASRRTETGLEKLFF. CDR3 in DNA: TGTGCCAGCAGGCGTACCGAGACAGGGCTAGAAAAACTGTTTTTT.

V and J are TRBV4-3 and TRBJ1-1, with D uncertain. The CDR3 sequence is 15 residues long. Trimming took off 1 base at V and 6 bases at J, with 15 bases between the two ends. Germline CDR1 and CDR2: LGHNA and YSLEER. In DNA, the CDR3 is TGCGCCAGCAGCCAAGGATCAGGTCCCACTCCTGAAGCTTTCTTT. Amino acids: CASSQGSGPTPEAFF.

The DNA of the CDR3 is TGTGCCAGCAGTTCAAACAGTCGTTATAGCAATCAGCCCCAGCATTTT. This encodes CASSSNSRYSNQPQHF. The chain combines TRBV27 with TRBJ1-5; D remains unclear. Trimming cost V 4 bases and J 0 bases, with 13 bases left between them. The CDR3 runs to 16 residues. The germline V gene has CDR1 MNHEY and CDR2 SMNVEV (reference sequence).

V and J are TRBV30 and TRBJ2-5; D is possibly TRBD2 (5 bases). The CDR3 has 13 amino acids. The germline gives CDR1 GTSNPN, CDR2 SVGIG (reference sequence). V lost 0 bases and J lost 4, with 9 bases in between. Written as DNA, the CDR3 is TGTGCCTGGAGTGTCGGAGGCCCAGAGACCCAGTACTTC. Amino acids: CAWSVGGPETQYF. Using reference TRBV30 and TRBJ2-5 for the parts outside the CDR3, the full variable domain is SQTIHQWPATLVQPVGSPLSLECTVEGTSNPNLYWYRQAAGRGLQLLFYSVGIGQISSEVPQNLSASRPQDRQFILSSKKLLLSDSGFYLCAWSVGGPETQYFGPGTRLLVL.

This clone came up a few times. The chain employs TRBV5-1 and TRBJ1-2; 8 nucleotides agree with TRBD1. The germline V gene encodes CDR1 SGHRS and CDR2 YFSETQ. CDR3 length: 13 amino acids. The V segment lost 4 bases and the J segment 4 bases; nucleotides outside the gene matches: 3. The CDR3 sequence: CASSQDRVYGYTF. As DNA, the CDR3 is TGCGCCAGCAGCCAGGACAGGGTCTATGGCTACACCTTC.

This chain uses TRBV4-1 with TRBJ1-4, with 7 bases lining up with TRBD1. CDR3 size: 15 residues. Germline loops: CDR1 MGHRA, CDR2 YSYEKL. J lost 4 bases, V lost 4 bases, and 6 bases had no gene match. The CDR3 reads CASSLRQGLNEKLFF. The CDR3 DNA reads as TGCGCCAGCAGCCTGAGACAGGGACTTAATGAAAAACTGTTTTTT.

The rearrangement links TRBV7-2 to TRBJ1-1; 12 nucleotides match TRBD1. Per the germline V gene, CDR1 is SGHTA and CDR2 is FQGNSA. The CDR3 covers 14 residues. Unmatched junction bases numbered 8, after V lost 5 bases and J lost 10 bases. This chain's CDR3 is CASSVTGTGGLAFF. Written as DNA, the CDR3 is TGTGCCAGCAGCGTTACCGGGACAGGGGGCTTAGCTTTCTTT.

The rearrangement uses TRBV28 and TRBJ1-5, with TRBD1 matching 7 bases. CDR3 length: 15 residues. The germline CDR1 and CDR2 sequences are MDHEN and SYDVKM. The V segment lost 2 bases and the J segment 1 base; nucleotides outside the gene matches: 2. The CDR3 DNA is TGTGCCAGCAGTTTAGGGACAGTCAGCAATCAGCCCCAGCATTTT. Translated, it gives CASSLGTVSNQPQHF.

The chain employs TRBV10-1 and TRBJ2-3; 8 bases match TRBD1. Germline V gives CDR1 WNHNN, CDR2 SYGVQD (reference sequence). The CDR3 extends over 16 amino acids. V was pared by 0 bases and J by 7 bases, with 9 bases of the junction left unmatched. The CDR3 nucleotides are TGCGCCAGCAGTGAGTCGGCGACAGGGGTTTCGTATACGCAGTATTTT. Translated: CASSESATGVSYTQYF.

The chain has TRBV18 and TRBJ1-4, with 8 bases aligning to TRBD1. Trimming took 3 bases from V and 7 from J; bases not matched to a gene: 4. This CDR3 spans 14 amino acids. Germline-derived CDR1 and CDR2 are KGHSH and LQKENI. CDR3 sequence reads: CASSPGQGVEKLFF. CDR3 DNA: TGTGCCAGCTCACCCGGACAGGGTGTTGAAAAACTGTTTTTT.

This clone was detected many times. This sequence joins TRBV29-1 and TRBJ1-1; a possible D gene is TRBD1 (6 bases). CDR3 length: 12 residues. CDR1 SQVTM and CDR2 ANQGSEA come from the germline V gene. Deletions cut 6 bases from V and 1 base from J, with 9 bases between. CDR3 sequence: CSVGTTNTEAFF. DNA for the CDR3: TGCAGCGTGGGGACAACGAACACTGAAGCTTTCTTT. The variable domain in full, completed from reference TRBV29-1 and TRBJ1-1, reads SAVISQKPSRDICQRGTSLTIQCQVDSQVTMMFWYRQQPGQSLTLIATANQGSEATYESGFVIDKFPISRPNLTFSTLTVSNMSPEDSSIYLCSVGTTNTEAFFGQGTRLTVV.

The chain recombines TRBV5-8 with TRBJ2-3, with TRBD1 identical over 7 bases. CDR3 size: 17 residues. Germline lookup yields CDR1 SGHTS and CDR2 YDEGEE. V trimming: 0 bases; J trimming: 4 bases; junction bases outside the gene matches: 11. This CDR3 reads CASSLALLAGGSDTQYF. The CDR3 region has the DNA TGTGCCAGCAGCTTGGCTCTTCTGGCAGGGGGATCAGATACGCAGTATTTT.